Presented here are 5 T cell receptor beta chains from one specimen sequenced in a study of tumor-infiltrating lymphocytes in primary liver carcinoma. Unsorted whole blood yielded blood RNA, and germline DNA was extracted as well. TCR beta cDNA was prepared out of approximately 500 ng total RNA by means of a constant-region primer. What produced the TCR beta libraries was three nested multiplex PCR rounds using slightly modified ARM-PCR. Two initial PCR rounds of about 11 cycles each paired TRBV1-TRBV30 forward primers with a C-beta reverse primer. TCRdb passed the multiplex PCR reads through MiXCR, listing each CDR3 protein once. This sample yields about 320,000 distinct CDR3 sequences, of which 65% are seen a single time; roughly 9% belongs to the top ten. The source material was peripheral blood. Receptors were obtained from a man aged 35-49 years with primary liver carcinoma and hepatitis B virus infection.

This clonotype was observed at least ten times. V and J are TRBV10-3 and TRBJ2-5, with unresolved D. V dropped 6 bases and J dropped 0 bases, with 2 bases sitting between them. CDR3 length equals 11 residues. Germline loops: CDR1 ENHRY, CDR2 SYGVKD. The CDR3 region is CAIRDQETQYF. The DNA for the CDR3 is TGTGCCATCAGAGACCAAGAGACCCAGTACTTC.

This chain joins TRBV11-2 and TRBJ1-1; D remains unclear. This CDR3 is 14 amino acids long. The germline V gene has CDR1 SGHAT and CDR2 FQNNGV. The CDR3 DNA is TGTACTAGCAGCTTCTCGTCGGTGAACACTGAAGCTTTCTTT. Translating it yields CTSSFSSVNTEAFF. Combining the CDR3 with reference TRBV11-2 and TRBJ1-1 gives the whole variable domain EAGVAQSPRYKIIEKRQSVAFWCNPISGHATLYWYQQILGQGPKLLIQFQNNGVVDDSQLPKDRFSAERLKGVDSTLKIQPAKLEDSAVYLCTSSFSSVNTEAFFGQGTRLTVV.

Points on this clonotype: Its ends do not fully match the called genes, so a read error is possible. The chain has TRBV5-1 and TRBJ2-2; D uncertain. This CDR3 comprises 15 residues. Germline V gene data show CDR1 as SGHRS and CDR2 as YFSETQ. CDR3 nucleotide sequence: TGCGCCAGCATCTTGGTTGGTTCGAACACCGGGGAGCTGTTTTTT. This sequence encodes CASILVGSNTGELFF.

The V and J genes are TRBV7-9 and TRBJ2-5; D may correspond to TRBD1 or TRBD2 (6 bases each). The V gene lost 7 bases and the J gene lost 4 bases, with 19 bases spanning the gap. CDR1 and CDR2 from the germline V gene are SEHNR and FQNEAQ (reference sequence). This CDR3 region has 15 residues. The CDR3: CASNPVGGSRETQYF. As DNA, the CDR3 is TGTGCCAGCAACCCAGTGGGGGGCTCCCGAGAGACCCAGTACTTC.

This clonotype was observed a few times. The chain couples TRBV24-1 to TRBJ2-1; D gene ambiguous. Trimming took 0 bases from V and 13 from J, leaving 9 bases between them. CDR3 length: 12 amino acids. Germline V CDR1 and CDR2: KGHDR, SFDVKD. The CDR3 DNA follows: TGTGCCACCAGTGATTTGACGTCTGAACAGTTCTTC. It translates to CATSDLTSEQFF.